Detailed here is one T cell receptor beta chain. The antigen is not known. This entry is derived from a study of blood T cells in healthy people across ages. For the second PCR, which ran for 7 to 11 cycles, a sample-barcoded 5' primer and a J-beta primer mix were used. TCRdb re-called the 5' RACE reads through MiXCR, storing one row per CDR3 protein. This table holds about 1.4 million distinct CDR3 sequences, approximately 59% found once. Study-wide results and caveats: It was the long-lived donors that had more naive CD4+ cells and higher diversity than aged donors.

This CDR3 region has 14 residues. Trimming shortened V by 1 base and J by 11 bases, and 17 bases separated the two germline ends. Germline values: CDR1 LGHDT, CDR2 YNNKEL (reference sequence). Sequenced sample: blood. The source is a man aged 18 to 30 in good health. V usage is TRBV3-1 and J usage is TRBJ2-5; D is perhaps TRBD1 or TRBD2 (6 bases each). This CDR3 is CASSQGVEGVEQYF. CDR3 DNA: TGTGCCAGCAGCCAAGGTGTGGAGGGGGTTGAGCAGTACTTC.